The 26 T cell receptor beta chains given below trace back to one sample, sequenced in a study of CD8+ T cells in alopecia areata. Once RNA had been extracted, it was reverse transcribed into cDNA to act as the sequencing template. The method was immunoSEQ multiplex PCR; TCRdb's version includes in-frame clones alone and lacks a portion of them. The table shows approximately 190,000 clones, with 55% to 75% occurring only once. Treatment of the sample: oral pan-JAK inhibitor, 5-10 mg twice daily. The source was CD4+ T cells sorted from blood, collected at week 24, from a patient treated with tofacitinib. These receptors all stem from a human donor with alopecia areata.

The V call is TRBV5-1, the J call TRBJ2-7; 11 positions agree with TRBD2. J lost 3 bases, V lost 3 bases, and 5 bases had no gene match. The CDR3 loop spans 15 amino acids. Germline values: CDR1 SGHRS, CDR2 YFSETQ. CDR3 nucleotides: TGCGCCAGCAGCTCATTAACTAGCGGGAGCTACGAGCAGTACTTC. Translating it yields CASSSLTSGSYEQYF. Supplemented by reference TRBV5-1 and TRBJ2-7, the full variable domain reads KAGVTQTPRYLIKTRGQQVTLSCSPISGHRSVSWYQQTPGQGLQFLFEYFSETQRNKGNFPGRFSGRQFSNSRSEMNVSTLELGDSALYLCASSSLTSGSYEQYFGPGTRLTVT.

V and J are TRBV6-5 and TRBJ1-2; D not certain. Trimming shortened V by 2 bases and J by 3 bases, and 10 bases separated the two germline ends. Germline V gene lookup returns CDR1 MNHEY and CDR2 SVGAGI. The CDR3 length is 14 residues. The CDR3 DNA is TGTGCCAGCAGTTACCGTGGTTCGGACTATGGCTACACCTTC. Its translation is CASSYRGSDYGYTF.

Notes on this clone: Other DNA variants within this sample encode the same CDR3. V and J are TRBV19 and TRBJ1-2; D unresolved. This CDR3 comprises 12 residues. V was cut by 3 bases and J by 5 bases, with 7 bases left in between. The germline gives CDR1 LNHDA, CDR2 SQIVND (reference sequence). The CDR3 reads CASSIEEYGYTF. The CDR3 DNA follows: TGTGCCAGTAGTATTGAGGAGTATGGCTACACCTTC. Complete variable domain (other parts from reference TRBV19 and TRBJ1-2): DGGITQSPKYLFRKEGQNVTLSCEQNLNHDAMYWYRQDPGQGLRLIYYSQIVNDFQKGDIAEGYSVSREKKESFPLTVTSAQKNPTAFYLCASSIEEYGYTFGSGTRLTVV.

V usage is TRBV30 and J usage is TRBJ2-3; D call uncertain. CDR1 is GTSNPN, CDR2 SVGIG, per germline (reference sequence). The CDR3 sequence is 15 residues long. V dropped 0 bases and J dropped 0 bases, with 10 bases sitting between them. CDR3 bases: TGTGCCTGGAGTGTAAACACGGCTAGCACAGATACGCAGTATTTT. Its protein is CAWSVNTASTDTQYF.

This chain uses TRBV5-4 with TRBJ1-1; no reliable D call. Trimming left V 1 base short and J 8 bases short, with 12 bases between. Germline CDR1 reads SGHNT; CDR2 reads YYREEE (reference sequence). This CDR3 is 13 amino acids long. The CDR3 DNA sequence: TGTGCCAGCAGCTTGTTCCCTCAGGAAGAAGCTTTCTTT. Translation gives CASSLFPQEEAFF.

J is TRBJ2-3 and V is TRBV27, with no clear D. The CDR3 totals 13 residues. The V end lost 3 bases, the J end lost 5 bases, and 9 bases lay between the germline ends. Germline CDR1 and CDR2: MNHEY and SMNVEV (reference sequence). CDR3 coding DNA: TGTGCCAGCAGTTTGGTCAGGCGAGATACGCAGTATTTT. Amino acids: CASSLVRRDTQYF.

In its sample, this clone was seen a few times. The rearrangement links TRBV4-3 to TRBJ2-5, with 8 bases identical to TRBD1. Germline CDR1 is LGHNA and CDR2 is YSLEER. V gave up 0 bases and J gave up 5 bases; unmatched junction bases: 11. The CDR3 is 17 amino acids. In nucleotides, the CDR3 is TGCGCCAGCAGCCAAGAGCCCGGACAGGGTGGCGGTGAGACCCAGTACTTC. Its translation: CASSQEPGQGGGETQYF.

Only a few counts were recorded for this clone. The V call is TRBV2, the J call TRBJ2-7, with D possibly matching TRBD2 (5 bases). The germline gives CDR1 SNHLY, CDR2 FYNNEI. This CDR3 is 13 amino acids long. The ends were cut back, 6 bases at V and 3 bases at J, with 12 bases in the middle. The CDR3 sequence: CASRPHGDYEQYF. In nucleotides, the CDR3 is TGTGCCAGCAGGCCGCACGGGGACTACGAGCAGTACTTC.

This chain links TRBV5-1 with TRBJ1-4, with TRBD1 identical over 7 bases. CDR1 and CDR2 from the germline V gene are SGHRS and YFSETQ. This CDR3 region has 16 residues. V shed 0 bases, J shed 5 bases, and the junction held 7 bases outside the gene matches. This CDR3 is CASSLGQGGRNEKLFF. CDR3 DNA sequence: TGCGCCAGCAGCTTGGGACAGGGCGGGCGGAATGAAAAACTGTTTTTT. The full variable domain, completed using reference TRBV5-1 and TRBJ1-4, is KAGVTQTPRYLIKTRGQQVTLSCSPISGHRSVSWYQQTPGQGLQFLFEYFSETQRNKGNFPGRFSGRQFSNSRSEMNVSTLELGDSALYLCASSLGQGGRNEKLFFGSGTQLSVL.

The genes are TRBV9 and TRBJ1-3; D call uncertain. The V end was cut by 0 bases, the J end by 2 bases, with 18 bases between. The CDR3 is 18 residues long. Per germline, CDR1 SGDLS and CDR2 YYNGEE. The CDR3 region is CASSVASGKGIAGNTIYF. The CDR3 DNA sequence: TGTGCCAGCAGCGTAGCTTCGGGGAAGGGAATCGCTGGAAACACCATATATTTT.

The chain couples TRBV28 to TRBJ2-1; D uncertain. Germline CDR1 reads MDHEN; CDR2 reads SYDVKM. Deletions cut 3 bases from V and 7 bases from J, with 4 bases between. The CDR3 sequence is 11 residues long. The CDR3 protein is CASSLENEQFF. DNA of the CDR3: TGTGCCAGCAGTTTGGAGAATGAGCAGTTCTTC. The entire variable domain, with the rest obtained from reference TRBV28 and TRBJ2-1, is as follows: DVKVTQSSRYLVKRTGEKVFLECVQDMDHENMFWYRQDPGLGLRLIYFSYDVKMKEKGDIPEGYSVSREKKERFSLILESASTNQTSMYLCASSLENEQFFGPGTRLTVL.

This chain links TRBV23-1 with TRBJ2-1; perhaps TRBD1 as D (5 bases). TRBV23-1 qualifies as an ORF whose function is uncertain. This CDR3 contains 16 residues. V lost 4 bases to trimming and J lost 4 bases, with 17 bases between them. The CDR3 here is CASSLPDKKSYNEQFF. CDR3 nucleotides: TGCGCCAGCAGTCTCCCGGACAAGAAAAGTTACAATGAGCAGTTCTTC.

V is TRBV2 and J is TRBJ1-5, with unresolved D. Trimming stripped 3 bases from V and 12 bases from J, with 9 bases between. Germline V gives CDR1 SNHLY, CDR2 FYNNEI. This CDR3 spans 11 amino acids. The CDR3 region is CASSDWTSQHF. CDR3 sequence (DNA): TGTGCCAGCAGTGATTGGACGAGCCAGCATTTT.

Regarding this clone: A junction end diverges from the germline sequence, so it may reflect a read error. The V gene is TRBV28, the J gene TRBJ2-7, with 9 bases lining up with TRBD2. Germline V gene data show CDR1 as MDHEN and CDR2 as SYDVKM. This CDR3 contains 13 residues. In DNA form, the CDR3 reads TGTGCCAGCACTGACGCGGGAGGGCCGGGCAGGGACTTC. Amino acid sequence: CASTDAGGPGRDF.

Only a few counts were recorded for this clone. V gene TRBV25-1 combines with J gene TRBJ2-3; D gene unclear. The CDR3 sequence is 15 residues long. V was trimmed by 4 bases and J by 0 bases, leaving 11 bases between them. The germline V gene has CDR1 MGHDK and CDR2 SYGVNS. The DNA for the CDR3 is TGTGCCAGCAGTGCGCCTACACCTAGCACAGATACGCAGTATTTT. Encoded protein: CASSAPTPSTDTQYF.

V and J are TRBV25-1 and TRBJ1-2; no definite D call. The CDR3 has 13 amino acids. Trimming cost V 3 bases and J 8 bases, with 13 bases left between them. Germline CDR1 and CDR2: MGHDK and SYGVNS. The DNA of the CDR3 is TGTGCCAGCAGTGATTATAGGATGGGGGGCTACACCTTC. Translation: CASSDYRMGGYTF.

The chain couples TRBV29-1 to TRBJ2-5; 9 nucleotides align to TRBD2. Germline V gene data show CDR1 as SQVTM and CDR2 as ANQGSEA. This CDR3 spans 15 amino acids. Trimming took 4 bases from V and 7 from J; bases not matched to a gene: 13. CDR3 sequence reads: CSVATSGGPTGTQYF. The CDR3 coding sequence is TGCAGCGTTGCTACAAGCGGGGGGCCCACCGGGACCCAGTACTTC.

This clone appeared a few times. The chain recombines TRBV5-1 with TRBJ1-1, with a possible D match to TRBD1 (6 bases). V was cut by 0 bases and J by 1 base, with 10 bases left in between. Germline V gene data show CDR1 as SGHRS and CDR2 as YFSETQ. CDR3 size: 15 residues. CDR3 sequence: CASSLDGTPNTEAFF. In DNA form, the CDR3 reads TGCGCCAGCAGCTTGGATGGGACACCGAACACTGAAGCTTTCTTT.

The chain joins TRBV30 to TRBJ2-7; 7 bases are a match to TRBD2. Germline V gene data show CDR1 as GTSNPN and CDR2 as SVGIG (reference sequence). CDR3 length equals 12 residues. The V gene end was trimmed by 4 bases and the J gene end by 5 bases; junction bases not matched to a gene: 5. The CDR3 reads CAWMGGLHEQYF. CDR3 DNA sequence: TGTGCCTGGATGGGAGGGCTGCACGAGCAGTACTTC.

This clone was recorded a few times. The gene calls are TRBV2 and TRBJ2-5, with TRBD2 matching 8 bases. The last part of the DNA fits TRBJ2-7 better; the J call may be wrong. The CDR3 is 13 amino acids. CDR1 and CDR2 from the germline V gene are SNHLY and FYNNEI. CDR3 nucleotides: TGTGCCAGCAACCTAGCGGGCTCCTACGAGCAGTACTTC. Amino acid sequence: CASNLAGSYEQYF.

As to this clone: The identical CDR3 is also encoded by other nucleotide sequences in the sample. This rearrangement joins TRBV30 to TRBJ2-3; unclear D gene. Germline CDR1 is GTSNPN and CDR2 is SVGIG (reference sequence). The V end was cut by 1 base, the J end by 0 bases, with 5 bases between. The CDR3 totals 13 residues. CDR3 coding DNA: TGTGCCTGGAGTGGTGCTAGCACAGATACGCAGTATTTT. Protein product: CAWSGASTDTQYF.

This clone has a handful of counts. The J gene is TRBJ1-1, the V gene TRBV29-1; 9 bases map to TRBD1. V was pared by 7 bases and J by 11 bases, with 20 bases of the junction left unmatched. Germline CDR1 is SQVTM and CDR2 is ANQGSEA. The CDR3 contains 15 residues. CDR3 sequence: CSADETGTGPQGAFF. Written as DNA, the CDR3 is TGCAGCGCCGACGAGACCGGGACAGGGCCTCAGGGTGCTTTCTTT.

The rearrangement uses TRBV11-3 and TRBJ2-1; D is uncertain. Germline V CDR1 and CDR2: SGHNT, YENEEA. The CDR3 sequence is 13 residues long. Trimming cost V 3 bases and J 6 bases, with 9 bases left between them. CDR3 nucleotide sequence: TGTGCCAGCAGCTTGGGAAGCATCAATGAGCAGTTCTTC. Translation: CASSLGSINEQFF. The variable domain in full, with the rest retrieved from reference TRBV11-3 and TRBJ2-1, is EAGVVQSPRYKIIEKKQPVAFWCNPISGHNTLYWYLQNLGQGPELLIRYENEEAVDDSQLPKDRFSAERLKGVDSTLKIQPAELGDSAVYLCASSLGSINEQFFGPGTRLTVL.

The chain links TRBV7-8 to TRBJ2-3, with TRBD2 matching over 7 bases. V lost 3 bases to trimming and J lost 0 bases; unmatched junction nucleotides: 3. The CDR3 runs to 15 residues. Germline loops: CDR1 SGHVS, CDR2 FQNEAQ. CDR3 region: CASSFRAGSTDTQYF. CDR3 coding DNA: TGTGCCAGCAGCTTCCGAGCGGGAAGCACAGATACGCAGTATTTT.

The V and J genes are TRBV4-1 and TRBJ1-2; D not certain. V lost 2 bases, J lost 0 bases, and 10 bases lay in between. This CDR3 has 15 residues. Germline CDR1 and CDR2: MGHRA and YSYEKL. Here the CDR3 reads CASSQTAGSNYGYTF. CDR3 bases: TGCGCCAGCAGCCAAACGGCAGGCTCTAACTATGGCTACACCTTC.

V and J are TRBV19 and TRBJ1-2, with TRBD1 identical over 7 bases. With V trimmed by 11 bases and J by 4 bases, 10 bases remained unmatched. The CDR3 totals 13 residues. From germline, CDR1 is LNHDA and CDR2 SQIVND (reference sequence). In nucleotides, the CDR3 is TGTGCCTCAGCAGGGGACAGTTCCTATGGCTACACCTTC. Its translation: CASAGDSSYGYTF.